The 12 T cell receptor beta chains below all came from one sample that was sequenced in a study of cytomegalovirus exposure and HLA in healthy donors. In the PCR, 60 Vbeta and 13 Jbeta primers were used. The assay was immunoSEQ multiplex PCR, and TCRdb's table has in-frame clones only and misses some. This sample carries 150,000 to 200,000 clones, roughly nine tenths of them seen once, and the ten largest clones take more than 0.2%. The sample was PBMCs. These TCRs come from a girl under three years old in good health and CMV-seronegative.

The chain is built from TRBV4-2 and TRBJ2-1, with D possibly TRBD2 on 6 matching bases. Germline values: CDR1 LGHNA, CDR2 YNFKEQ. This CDR3 contains 14 residues. Between the trimmed V and J ends, which lost 2 bases and 8 bases, there was a span of 13 bases. Here the CDR3 reads CASSQTGAVDEQFF. The CDR3 region has the DNA TGTGCCAGCAGCCAAACGGGAGCCGTGGATGAGCAGTTCTTC.

CDR3 region: CASSLMPGGDQPQHF. The CDR3 DNA sequence: TGTGCCAGCAGCTTAATGCCCGGGGGGGATCAGCCCCAGCATTTT. V usage is TRBV7-6 and J usage is TRBJ1-5; D is perhaps TRBD1 (5 bases). The CDR3 is made up of 15 amino acids. V lost 2 bases, J lost 5 bases, and 13 bases lay in between. Germline loops: CDR1 SGHVS, CDR2 FNYEAQ.

J is TRBJ2-5 and V is TRBV5-4; 10 bases agree with TRBD2. Trimming cost V 5 bases and J 4 bases; bases outside gene matches: 2. CDR1 is SGHNT and CDR2 is YYREEE in the germline V gene (reference sequence). This CDR3 is built from 13 residues. CDR3 DNA sequence: TGTGCCAGCAGGACTAGCGGGTCAGAGACCCAGTACTTC. It encodes CASRTSGSETQYF.

The chain links TRBV9 to TRBJ2-7, with 7 bases identical to TRBD1. This CDR3 contains 13 residues. Germline CDR1 and CDR2: SGDLS and YYNGEE. V lost 3 bases and J lost 6; bases outside the gene matches: 6. The CDR3 loop is CASSAGTAVEQYF. Here the CDR3 DNA reads TGTGCCAGCAGCGCCGGGACAGCTGTCGAGCAGTACTTC.

The chain joins TRBV7-9 to TRBJ2-3; 13 bases map to TRBD2. The CDR3 loop spans 18 amino acids. V shed 9 bases and J 3 bases; nucleotides not matched to a gene: 15. Germline V gene lookup returns CDR1 SEHNR and CDR2 FQNEAQ (reference sequence). The CDR3 DNA is TGTGCCAGTGTATCGGGACTAGCGGGATACCTTGGGACAGATACGCAGTATTTT. Protein sequence: CASVSGLAGYLGTDTQYF.

This chain joins TRBV5-1 and TRBJ2-5, with 12 bases matching TRBD2. The V gene's germline CDR1 is SGHRS and CDR2 YFSETQ. The CDR3 loop spans 14 amino acids. The J segment lost 5 bases and the V segment lost 4 bases, leaving 3 bases of the junction unmatched. In DNA, the CDR3 is TGCGCCAGCAGCAGAGGGACTAGCGGGGAGACCCAGTACTTC. Protein: CASSRGTSGETQYF.

This clone was picked up one time. V usage is TRBV6-5 and J usage is TRBJ2-3; the match to TRBD1 covers 8 bases. Germline V gene data show CDR1 as MNHEY and CDR2 as SVGAGI. Trimming at V came to 0 bases and at J to 2 bases, leaving 1 base not matched to a gene. CDR3 size: 15 residues. This chain's CDR3 is CASSYSGQDTDTQYF. Written as DNA, the CDR3 is TGTGCCAGCAGTTACTCGGGACAGGACACAGATACGCAGTATTTT.

The chain links TRBV20-1 to TRBJ1-2, with unresolved D. The CDR3 has 11 amino acids. V lost 2 bases and J lost 3, with 4 bases in between. CDR1 and CDR2 from the germline V gene are DFQATT and SNEGSKA (reference sequence). The CDR3 spells CSARHYYGYTF. Here the CDR3 DNA reads TGCAGTGCTAGACACTACTATGGCTACACCTTC.

This rearrangement joins TRBV6-1 to TRBJ1-3; D unclear. The V end lost 8 bases, the J end lost 4 bases, and 12 bases lay between the germline ends. The CDR3 extends over 13 amino acids. CDR1 is MNHNS, CDR2 SASEGT, per germline. CDR3 region: CASPTTVGNTIYF. CDR3 in DNA: TGTGCCAGCCCAACCACGGTAGGAAACACCATATATTTT.

The chain is built from TRBV29-1 and TRBJ2-1; 12 nucleotides align to TRBD2. Germline trimming cut 2 bases from V and 0 bases from J; bases unmatched to any gene: 5. Germline CDR1 SQVTM, CDR2 ANQGSEA. This CDR3 comprises 17 residues. Here the CDR3 DNA reads TGCAGCGTTGAACTAGCGGGAGGGCCTAGCTCCTACAATGAGCAGTTCTTC. It translates to CSVELAGGPSSYNEQFF.

About this clone itself: The junction does not match germline at one end; this may be a read error. The chain employs TRBV11-1 and TRBJ1-2; 7 bases map to TRBD1. CDR1 is SGHAT and CDR2 is FQDESV in the germline V gene (reference sequence). The CDR3 spans 11 residues. CDR3 residues: CTSSLSGTATF. Here the CDR3 DNA reads TGTACCAGCAGCTTATCGGGGACAGCAACCTTC. Full variable domain (missing parts from reference TRBV11-1 and TRBJ1-2): EAEVAQSPRYKITEKSQAVAFWCDPISGHATLYWYRQILGQGPELLVQFQDESVVDDSQLPKDRFSAERLKGVDSTLKIQPAELGDSAMYLCTSSLSGTATFGSGTRLTVV.

The rearrangement uses TRBV5-1 and TRBJ1-1; 7 positions match TRBD1. Germline CDR1 SGHRS, CDR2 YFSETQ. The CDR3 runs to 14 residues. Unmatched junction bases numbered 7, after V lost 4 bases and J lost 4 bases. The CDR3, as DNA: TGCGCCAGCAGCCAAGGCAGGGGGAGCACTGAAGCTTTCTTT. Amino acid sequence: CASSQGRGSTEAFF.